Shown below are 13 T cell receptor beta chains from a single sample sequenced in a study of shared clonotypes between healthy human individuals. This table comes from immunoSEQ multiplex PCR, and its TCRdb copy is limited to in-frame clones, with some not included. The top ten hold 24% of the sample, which has 100,000 or so clones, more than 65% seen once. Source material: memory CD8+ T cells sorted from blood. Regarding subset: CD45RO+ cells pooled with CCR7-negative TemRA cells. These receptors all stem from a woman in her 30s in good health.

This clone appeared many times. This chain links TRBV19 with TRBJ2-3; D unresolved. CDR1 is LNHDA and CDR2 is SQIVND in the germline V gene (reference sequence). There are 15 residues in the CDR3. Trimming took off 3 bases at V and 2 bases at J, with 12 bases between the two ends. CDR3 residues: CASSMGSGVTDTQYF. CDR3 in DNA: TGTGCCAGTAGTATGGGTTCAGGAGTCACAGATACGCAGTATTTT.

The chain is built from TRBV10-1 and TRBJ2-3, with D uncertain. Trimming removed 3 bases at V and 5 bases at J, with 12 bases between. The CDR3 has 14 amino acids. The germline gives CDR1 WNHNN, CDR2 SYGVQD (reference sequence). The CDR3: CASSEASGIDTQYF. In nucleotides, the CDR3 is TGCGCCAGCAGTGAAGCGAGTGGAATAGATACGCAGTATTTT.

In this sample, this clone turned up many times. V gene TRBV5-1 combines with J gene TRBJ2-5; D is perhaps TRBD1 or TRBD2 (5 bases each). CDR3 length: 16 residues. Germline CDR1 is SGHRS and CDR2 is YFSETQ. Deletions cut 5 bases from V and 0 bases from J, with 17 bases between. This CDR3 is CASSFQGDLYQETQYF. Written as DNA, the CDR3 is TGCGCCAGCAGTTTTCAGGGAGACCTGTACCAAGAGACCCAGTACTTC.

In regard to this clone: Distinct nucleotide sequences in the sample also encode this CDR3. The rearrangement links TRBV27 to TRBJ2-7, with a possible D match to TRBD1 (5 bases). The CDR3 has 14 residues. V lost 2 bases to trimming and J lost 0 bases, with 8 bases between them. Germline lookup yields CDR1 MNHEY and CDR2 SMNVEV (reference sequence). The CDR3 DNA reads TGTGCCAGCAGTTTAACAGGTACCTCCTACGAGCAGTACTTC. It specifies CASSLTGTSYEQYF.

The CDR3 DNA sequence: TGTGCCAGCACCCCTGGGGTACATGGCACAGATACGCAGTATTTT. Its translation is CASTPGVHGTDTQYF. The genes are TRBV27 and TRBJ2-3; D gene unclear. Germline assignment: CDR1 MNHEY and CDR2 SMNVEV (reference sequence). V was shortened by 7 bases and J by 1 base, with 15 bases between the two germline ends. This CDR3 contains 15 residues.

The V call is TRBV7-2, the J call TRBJ2-7; 9 bases are a match to TRBD2. The V gene's germline CDR1 is SGHTA and CDR2 FQGNSA. The CDR3 loop spans 14 amino acids. V lost 6 bases to trimming and J lost 7 bases; unmatched junction nucleotides: 10. Here the CDR3 DNA reads TGTGCCAGCAGTCACCCGGGACTAGCTCAGGAGCAGTACTTC. Translating gives CASSHPGLAQEQYF.

This clone was found a few times. The rearrangement links TRBV5-8 to TRBJ2-5; 12 bases map to TRBD2. Germline V gene lookup returns CDR1 SGHTS and CDR2 YDEGEE. The CDR3 length is 16 residues. V shed 4 bases, J shed 5 bases, and the junction held 9 bases outside the gene matches. The CDR3, as DNA: TGTGCCAGCAGCGCGAGACTAGCGGGAGTCGGTGAGACCCAGTACTTC. Translation: CASSARLAGVGETQYF.

In nucleotides, the CDR3 is TGTGCCACCTTTCCGGGGGGAGGGGAGCCCAATGAGCAGTTCTTC. It codes for CATFPGGGEPNEQFF. This chain connects TRBV6-6 to TRBJ2-1; 7 bases are shared with TRBD2. Germline CDR1 and CDR2: MNHNY and SVGAGI (reference sequence). With V trimmed by 10 bases and J by 6 bases, 15 bases remained unmatched. The CDR3 contains 15 residues.

The CDR3 sequence: CASSSGTRTRTGELFF. In DNA, the CDR3 is TGTGCCAGCAGTTCCGGGACTCGAACAAGGACCGGGGAGCTGTTTTTT. The rearrangement links TRBV28 to TRBJ2-2; D perhaps matches TRBD2 (6 bases). V was shortened by 4 bases and J by 5 bases, with 17 bases between the two germline ends. The germline gives CDR1 MDHEN, CDR2 SYDVKM. The CDR3 has 16 amino acids.

The chain links TRBV6-5 to TRBJ2-3, with D unclear. Germline-derived CDR1 and CDR2 are MNHEY and SVGAGI. Trimming removed 2 bases at V and 5 bases at J, with 8 bases between. The CDR3 runs 13 residues. In DNA, the CDR3 is TGTGCCAGCAGTTACGTGACCGGAGATACGCAGTATTTT. Its protein product is CASSYVTGDTQYF.

The chain uses TRBV7-8 and TRBJ2-7; 9 bases are a match to TRBD2. V lost 8 bases and J lost 3; bases outside the gene matches: 5. Germline assignment: CDR1 SGHVS and CDR2 FQNEAQ. This CDR3 spans 13 amino acids. This chain's CDR3 is CASAGSGSYEQYF. CDR3 sequence (DNA): TGTGCCAGCGCCGGTAGCGGGAGCTACGAGCAGTACTTC.

The chain combines TRBV20-1 with TRBJ2-7; D gene ambiguous. This CDR3 is built from 11 residues. Germline values: CDR1 DFQATT, CDR2 SNEGSKA (reference sequence). With 3 bases removed from V and 0 bases from J, the gap between germline ends came to 3 bases. CDR3 in amino acids: CSARNSYEQYF. CDR3 bases: TGCAGTGCTAGGAACTCCTACGAGCAGTACTTC.

The chain employs TRBV5-1 and TRBJ1-2; 7 nucleotides line up with TRBD1. Germline CDR1 and CDR2: SGHRS and YFSETQ. J gave up 5 bases and V 0 bases, and 7 bases lay outside the gene matches. The CDR3 length is 15 residues. In DNA, the CDR3 is TGCGCCAGCAGCTTGGCCGTCAGGGGGATGTATGGCTACACCTTC. It encodes CASSLAVRGMYGYTF.